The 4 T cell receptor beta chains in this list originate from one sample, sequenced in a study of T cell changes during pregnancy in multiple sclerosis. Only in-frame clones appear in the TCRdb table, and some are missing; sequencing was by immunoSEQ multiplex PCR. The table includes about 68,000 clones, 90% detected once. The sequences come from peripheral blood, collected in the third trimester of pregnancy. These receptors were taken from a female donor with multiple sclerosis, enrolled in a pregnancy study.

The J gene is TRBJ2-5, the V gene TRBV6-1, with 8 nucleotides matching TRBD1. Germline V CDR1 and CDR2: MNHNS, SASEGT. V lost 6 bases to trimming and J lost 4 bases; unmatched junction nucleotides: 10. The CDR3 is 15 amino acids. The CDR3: CASRTDRGFVETQYF. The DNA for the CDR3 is TGTGCCAGCAGGACCGACAGGGGATTTGTAGAGACCCAGTACTTC.

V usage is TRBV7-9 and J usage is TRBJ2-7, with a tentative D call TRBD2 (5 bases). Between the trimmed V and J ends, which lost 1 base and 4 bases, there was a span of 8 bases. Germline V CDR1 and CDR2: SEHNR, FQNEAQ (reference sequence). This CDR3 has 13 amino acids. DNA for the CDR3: TGTGCCAGCAGCTTAGAAGAGGGTTACGAGCAGTACTTC. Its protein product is CASSLEEGYEQYF.

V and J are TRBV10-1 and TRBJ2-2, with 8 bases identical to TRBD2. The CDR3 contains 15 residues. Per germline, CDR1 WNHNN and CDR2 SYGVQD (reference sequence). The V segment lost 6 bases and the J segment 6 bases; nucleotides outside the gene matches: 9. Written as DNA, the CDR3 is TGCGCCAGCAGGGACTCCGGGACTAGGTCCGGGGAGCTGTTTTTT. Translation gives CASRDSGTRSGELFF.

CDR3 nucleotides: TGCGCCAGCAGCCCATATGAGGAGGGAGCGGAGACCCAGTACTTC. Residues: CASSPYEEGAETQYF. This rearrangement joins TRBV4-1 to TRBJ2-5; the D gene is possibly TRBD2 (6 bases). Germline V lookup: CDR1 MGHRA, CDR2 YSYEKL. Deletions cut 4 bases from V and 5 bases from J, with 17 bases between. The CDR3 covers 15 residues.